The rows below give T cell receptor beta chains drawn from one sample of a study of PD-1 and CTLA-4 blockade in melanoma. Repertoires were generated with immunoSEQ multiplex PCR, while TCRdb's copy carries only in-frame clones and drops some. The data show over 25,000 clones, 85% to 90% seen once. Sequencing was performed on CD8+ T cells from peripheral blood, taken before anti-PD-1 treatment. These receptors came from a human donor with melanoma. The CDR3 runs from the conserved cysteine through the conserved F or W. A D gene is named only where the DNA matches it firmly. Clone size is not always given. Where it is, it says once, few, many or a class for expanded clones.

J: TRBJ2-1
size: .
D: .
V: TRBV19
CDR3: CASSLTGSSYNEQFF
DNA: TGTGCCAGTAGTCTCACAGGGAGCTCCTACAATGAGCAGTTCTTC

J: TRBJ1-5
size: few
D: .
V: TRBV19
CDR3: CASSIQPDRYYSNQPQHF
DNA: TGTGCCAGTAGTATTCAACCCGACAGGTACTATAGCAATCAGCCCCAGCATTTT

J: TRBJ2-7
size: .
D: TRBD1
V: TRBV29-1
CDR3: CSARHRGSYEQYF
DNA: TGCAGCGCCCGCCACAGGGGCTCCTACGAGCAGTACTTC

J: TRBJ2-5
size: .
D: .
V: TRBV27
CDR3: CASSSLVDQETQYF
DNA: TGTGCCAGCAGTTCCCTGGTAGATCAAGAGACCCAGTACTTC

J: TRBJ2-3
size: .
D: .
V: TRBV29-1
CDR3: CSVEVQGTDTQYF
DNA: TGCAGCGTTGAGGTGCAGGGCACAGATACGCAGTATTTT

J: TRBJ1-2
size: once
D: .
V: TRBV21-1
CDR3: CASSAEGQGEEGYTF
DNA: TGTGCCAGCAGCGCTGAGGGACAGGGAGAGGAAGGCTACACCTTC

J: TRBJ2-7
size: .
D: .
V: TRBV6-1
CDR3: CASSELDPSYEQYF
DNA: TGTGCCAGCAGTGAATTAGACCCGTCCTACGAGCAGTACTTC

J: TRBJ2-7
size: .
D: .
V: TRBV11-2
CDR3: CASSQSWEIYEQYF
DNA: TGTGCCAGCAGCCAAAGCTGGGAAATTTACGAGCAGTACTTC

J: TRBJ1-1
size: .
D: TRBD1
V: TRBV27
CDR3: CASSLAGGKTEAFF
DNA: TGTGCCAGCAGTCTGGCAGGGGGCAAAACTGAAGCTTTCTTT

J: TRBJ2-2
size: .
D: TRBD2
V: TRBV11-1
CDR3: CASSPTSGGGMELFF
DNA: TGTGCCAGCAGCCCGACTAGCGGAGGTGGAATGGAGCTGTTTTTT

J: TRBJ1-1
size: .
D: .
V: TRBV6-5
CDR3: CASRPWDSRDREAFF
DNA: TGTGCCAGCAGACCCTGGGACTCCAGGGATAGAGAAGCTTTCTTT